The entry below gives a single TCR beta chain sequence along with its context. Its antigen remains unidentified. This sample is drawn from a study of blood T cells in healthy people across ages. For the second PCR, which ran for about 7 to 11 cycles, a sample-barcoded 5' primer and a J-beta primer mix were used. TCRdb re-analysed the 5' RACE reads in MiXCR, keeping a single row per CDR3 protein. The sample lists about 1.4 million distinct CDR3 sequences, around 59% occurring once. Overall study results and limits: A greater number of naive CD4+ cells and higher diversity distinguished long-lived donors from aged donors.

CDR1 and CDR2 (germline): LGHDT, YNNKEL (reference sequence). The CDR3 loop spans 14 amino acids. The ends lost 5 bases at V and 11 bases at J; junction bases unmatched: 7. The V gene is TRBV3-1, the J gene TRBJ1-6; TRBD1 agrees at 9 bases. Sequencing was performed on blood. This clonotype originated in a young man in good health. The CDR3 nucleotides read TGTGCCAGCAGCTCCCGGGACAGGGAGGCACCCCTCCACTTT. Residues: CASSSRDREAPLHF.